This T cell receptor beta chain stems from a study of identical twins. Overall study results and limits: The degree of excess twin sharing was weaker in beta out-of-frame sequences. Conclusions were based on cross-sectional statistical analysis, without following the same donors. Cord blood's abundant beta clonotypes had fewer insertions, unlike memory repertoires.

CDR1 and CDR2 (germline): SEHNR, FQNEAQ (reference sequence). V shed 3 bases and J shed 7 bases, with 12 bases lying between them. The CDR3 is made up of 13 amino acids. Concerning this clonotype: Its target is unknown.

The authors used template switching to add a universal primer site and gave cDNA unique molecular identifiers. TCRdb fed the 5' RACE reads into MiXCR, producing one record per CDR3 protein. The sample shows approximately 220,000 distinct CDR3 sequences, approximately 7.9% of them seen only once. The same sample was also studied in work on yellow fever vaccine responses in identical twins.

The chain joins TRBV7-9 to TRBJ1-1; D perhaps matches TRBD1 (5 bases). The material sequenced was CD8+ T cells sorted from blood. The TCR was taken from a young woman in good health. The chain's CDR3 is CASSFGTEYEAFF. CDR3 in DNA: TGTGCCAGCAGCTTTGGGACTGAGTATGAAGCTTTCTTT.